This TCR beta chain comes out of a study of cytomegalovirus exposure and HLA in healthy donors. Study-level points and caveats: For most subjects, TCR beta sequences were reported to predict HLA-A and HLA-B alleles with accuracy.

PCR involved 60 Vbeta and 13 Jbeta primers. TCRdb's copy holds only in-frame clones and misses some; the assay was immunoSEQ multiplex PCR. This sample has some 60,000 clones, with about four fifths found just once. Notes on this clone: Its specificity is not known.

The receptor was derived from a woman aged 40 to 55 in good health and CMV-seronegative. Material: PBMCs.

The CDR3 region is CATSRDSGGVYEQYF. CDR3 sequence (DNA): TGTGCCACCAGCAGAGATTCAGGGGGAGTCTACGAGCAGTACTTC. This chain uses TRBV15 with TRBJ2-7, with 7 positions matching TRBD1. The trim removed 0 bases at V and 3 bases at J, leaving 5 bases unmatched. The length of the CDR3 is 15 residues. The germline V gene encodes CDR1 LNHNV and CDR2 YYDKDF (reference sequence). Full variable domain (missing parts from reference TRBV15 and TRBJ2-7): DAMVIQNPRYQVTQFGKPVTLSCSQTLNHNVMYWYQQKSSQAPKLLFHYYDKDFNNEADTPDNFQSRRPNTSFCFLDIRSPGLGDTAMYLCATSRDSGGVYEQYFGPGTRLTVT.